This note documents a single T cell receptor (beta chain) sequence. The data were obtained in a study of T cell changes during pregnancy in multiple sclerosis. Here immunoSEQ multiplex PCR was the method, and the copy in TCRdb shows in-frame clones only, minus some. The sample lists under 130,000 clones; 90% to 95% were seen once. V shed 6 bases and J shed 3 bases, with 19 bases lying between them. The CDR3 is 16 residues long. Per the germline V gene, CDR1 is SGHRS and CDR2 is YFSETQ. The sample in question was peripheral blood, obtained after pregnancy. The chain uses TRBV5-1 and TRBJ2-1; perhaps TRBD2 as D (5 bases). This receptor was taken from a female donor with multiple sclerosis, enrolled in a pregnancy study. The DNA of the CDR3 is TGCGCCAGCACGCGGTCGGGCAATGGAGGCTACAATGAGCAGTTCTTC. This encodes CASTRSGNGGYNEQFF.